A selection of T cell receptor beta chains follows, all from one sample in a study of T-cell reconstitution after alpha-beta-depleted transplantation in children. TCRdb ran MiXCR on the PCR reads and lists one entry per CDR3 protein. The sample holds roughly 300,000 distinct CDR3 sequences; approximately 10% are singletons and the top ten take 23%. The material was peripheral blood, obtained 180 days after TCRalphabeta/CD19-depleted stem cell transplant. These TCRs come from a male patient aged 2 to 10 who had a stem cell transplant for chronic granulomatous disease, so the T cells may come from the graft donor. CDR3s include the opening cysteine and the closing phenylalanine or tryptophan. Fields, in order: J gene, V gene, CDR3 protein.

TRBJ2-3 TRBV27 CASTVHQSTDTQYF
TRBJ2-3 TRBV5-4 CASSLAGRQDTQYF
TRBJ2-1 TRBV6-1 CASSEAPGGSYNEQFF
TRBJ2-1 TRBV10-3 CAITSGSGYEQFF
TRBJ2-5 TRBV3-1 CASSQGGKETQYF
TRBJ1-1 TRBV9 CASSVGTGGLGTEAFF
TRBJ2-7 TRBV7-2 CASSLSSGLNYEQYF
TRBJ2-7 TRBV2 CASRVTTGGGEQYF
TRBJ2-3 TRBV7-9 CASSSLIAVSTDTQYF
TRBJ2-3 TRBV27 CASSFMGTDTQYF
TRBJ2-7 TRBV29-1 CSVGGLAGGPSSYEQYF
TRBJ2-7 TRBV27 CASSREGTGLFYEQYF
TRBJ2-5 TRBV29-1 CSVDPRLGGGAETQYF
TRBJ2-7 TRBV5-1 CASSLGQGRSEQYF
TRBJ2-1 TRBV20-1 CSARGRRILSYNEQFF
TRBJ2-5 TRBV19 CASRTSGLETQYF
TRBJ2-2 TRBV20-1 CSAITGGLNGELFF
TRBJ2-7 TRBV29-1 CSVTYSTTAYEQYF
TRBJ2-2 TRBV7-3 CASSLGVGRNTLGTGELFF
TRBJ2-1 TRBV6-4 CATAADTHANEQFF
TRBJ2-7 TRBV20-1 CSARKEQGAYEQYF
TRBJ2-3 TRBV27 CASSGGTTDTQYF
TRBJ1-2 TRBV20-1 CSARDYNLNYGYTF
TRBJ2-1 TRBV6-1 CASSGLAVLYNEQFF
TRBJ2-2 TRBV20-1 CSARQGDTGELFF
TRBJ2-5 TRBV20-1 CSAQPTEYQETQYF
TRBJ2-2 TRBV7-2 CASSLGQGAYTGELFF
TRBJ2-5 TRBV2 CASSEADPSRGVQYF
TRBJ2-7 TRBV10-3 CAILYEQYF
TRBJ2-3 TRBV10-1 CASSPRILTSTDTQYF
TRBJ2-3 TRBV30 CAWSVSGPDTQYF
TRBJ2-4 TRBV4-1 CASSQGQGPSYIQYF
TRBJ2-5 TRBV12-3/TRBV12-4 CASSLNSGTGGGETQYF
TRBJ2-1 TRBV2 CAGSEHLLAGGVYNEQFF
TRBJ2-7 TRBV7-2 CASSFGLLSSYEQYF
TRBJ1-1 TRBV30 CAWSVLGPRTSTEAFF
TRBJ1-5 TRBV6-4 CASLTGDGNQPQHF
TRBJ2-7 TRBV4-1 CASSQDSIYEQYF
TRBJ2-1 TRBV18 CASSSGGPDNEQFF
TRBJ2-3 TRBV15 CATSRDIGMPGDTQYF
TRBJ1-2 TRBV29-1 CSVGDFIWGTNYGYTF
TRBJ2-3 TRBV6-5 CASSYTRLAGGSDTQYF
TRBJ2-5 TRBV3-1 CASSQLGVQETQYF
TRBJ2-1 TRBV27 CASSSGQGAYNEQFF
TRBJ2-2 TRBV6-6 CASSYPLGELFF
TRBJ1-4 TRBV5-1 CASSTGDGDEKLFF
TRBJ2-1 TRBV4-1 CASSQDWGLGNEQFF